The clone carrying this TCR beta chain has at least ten counts. Antigen specificity is unknown. Germline V lookup: CDR1 DFQATT, CDR2 SNEGSKA (reference sequence). With 0 bases clipped from V and 8 bases from J, the junction kept 5 bases outside the gene matches. The CDR3 is made up of 15 amino acids. With a J-beta primer mix and a sample-barcoded 5' primer, a second PCR ran 7 to 11 cycles. TCRdb reanalysed the 5' RACE reads using MiXCR and keeps one entry per CDR3 protein. This table holds 780,000 or so distinct CDR3 sequences, more than 50% found once. The entry originates in a study of blood T cells in healthy people across ages. Study-wide results and caveats: Naive T cell percentage showed a strong correlation with the diversity of TCR beta. Naive and antigen-experienced cells could not be conclusively compared, given unsorted PBMCs. Long-lived donors carried more naive CD4+ cells and greater diversity than aged donors.

The receptor was isolated from a man aged 35 to 55 in good health. Sequenced: blood. The J gene is TRBJ2-1, the V gene TRBV20-1, with 12 bases identical to TRBD2. The CDR3 loop is CSARDLLAGGDEQFF. The CDR3 DNA follows: TGCAGTGCTAGAGATCTCCTAGCGGGGGGGGATGAGCAGTTCTTC.